These 25 T cell receptor beta chains originate from one sample sequenced in a study of cytomegalovirus exposure and HLA in healthy donors. Researchers ran the PCR with 60 Vbeta and 13 Jbeta primers. Here immunoSEQ multiplex PCR was the method, and the copy in TCRdb shows in-frame clones only, minus some. The sample lists about 100,000 clones; about 79% were seen once. Source material: PBMCs. These receptor sequences come from a female donor in good health and CMV-seropositive.

With regard to this clone: Sequence at one end of the junction differs from germline and may be a read error. The V and J genes are TRBV6-5 and TRBJ2-6, with D possibly being TRBD1 (5 bases). Germline V lookup: CDR1 MNHEY, CDR2 SVGAGI. There are 15 residues in the CDR3. CDR3 amino acids: CASSQHVSGANGLTF. CDR3 nucleotides: TGTGCCAGCAGTCAACACGTCTCTGGGGCCAACGGCCTGACTTTC.

This chain uses TRBV7-9 with TRBJ2-2; possible D gene TRBD2, 5 bases. The CDR3 loop spans 17 amino acids. Per the germline V gene, CDR1 is SEHNR and CDR2 is FQNEAQ (reference sequence). The ends were cut back, 5 bases at V and 0 bases at J, with 16 bases in the middle. The CDR3 region has the DNA TGTGCCAGCAGCATAGGCCCGGGCGGGCCGAACACCGGGGAGCTGTTTTTT. This gives the protein CASSIGPGGPNTGELFF.

The gene calls are TRBV2 and TRBJ2-5; 11 positions match TRBD2. Looked up from germline, CDR1 is SNHLY and CDR2 is FYNNEI. J lost 5 bases, V lost 4 bases, and 12 bases had no gene match. The CDR3 contains 17 residues. CDR3: CASSVQTSGIGLETQYF. The CDR3 DNA sequence: TGTGCCAGCAGTGTACAGACTAGCGGGATTGGTTTGGAGACCCAGTACTTC.

This clone was detected a few times. J is TRBJ2-2 and V is TRBV4-1, with a weak D call TRBD2 (5 bases). The germline CDR1 and CDR2 sequences are MGHRA and YSYEKL. This CDR3 is 17 amino acids long. V was clipped by 0 bases and J by 7 bases, with 18 bases between them. The CDR3 spells CASSQDGNPGSSGELFF. CDR3 nucleotide sequence: TGCGCCAGCAGCCAAGATGGCAACCCGGGGAGCAGCGGGGAGCTGTTTTTT.

This rearrangement joins TRBV4-1 to TRBJ2-2; 10 bases fit TRBD2. V shed 3 bases and J 6 bases; nucleotides not matched to a gene: 7. The V gene's germline CDR1 is MGHRA and CDR2 YSYEKL. This CDR3 has 16 residues. CDR3 DNA sequence: TGCGCCAGCAGCCATGCAAGCGGGGGGGAGGCCGGGGAGCTGTTTTTT. It specifies CASSHASGGEAGELFF.

This rearrangement joins TRBV10-2 to TRBJ2-7; possible D gene TRBD1, 5 bases. CDR1 is WSHSY, CDR2 SAAADI, per germline. With 6 bases removed from V and 3 bases from J, the gap between germline ends came to 18 bases. The CDR3 spans 15 residues. CDR3: CASRASGKKDYEQYF. The DNA for the CDR3 is TGCGCCAGCAGGGCGTCAGGGAAAAAAGACTACGAGCAGTACTTC.

This chain connects TRBV9 to TRBJ1-1; 11 nucleotides agree with TRBD1. Trimming at V came to 0 bases and at J to 7 bases, leaving 5 bases not matched to a gene. CDR3 length equals 15 residues. Germline V gene sequence: CDR1 SGDLS, CDR2 YYNGEE. CDR3 region: CASSVDIGTGGEAFF. The CDR3 DNA follows: TGTGCCAGCAGCGTAGATATAGGGACAGGGGGTGAAGCTTTCTTT.

The genes are TRBV6-1 and TRBJ2-7; D may be TRBD2 (6 bases). The CDR3 is 13 amino acids. Trimming pared 3 bases from V and 6 bases from J, leaving 12 bases between. CDR1 is MNHNS, CDR2 SASEGT, per germline. The CDR3 reads CASSDVRGGEQYF. The CDR3 bases are TGTGCCAGCAGTGATGTGCGGGGTGGCGAGCAGTACTTC.

The chain combines TRBV5-1 with TRBJ2-5; TRBD1 is a possible D gene (5 bases). The DNA end is a closer match to TRBJ2-7, so the J assignment may be wrong. CDR3 size: 15 residues. Germline loops: CDR1 SGHRS, CDR2 YFSETQ. CDR3 protein: CASSSGQPGAYEQYF. As DNA, the CDR3 is TGCGCCAGCAGCTCTGGACAACCTGGGGCCTACGAGCAGTACTTC.

The rearrangement uses TRBV5-1 and TRBJ1-6; 7 nucleotides align to TRBD1. V was pared by 4 bases and J by 5 bases, with 6 bases of the junction left unmatched. CDR1 and CDR2 (germline): SGHRS, YFSETQ. This CDR3 has 15 residues. The CDR3 DNA sequence: TGCGCCAGCAGCCCGGTTGGACAGGATAATTCACCCCTCCACTTT. Its protein product is CASSPVGQDNSPLHF.

The chain recombines TRBV5-4 with TRBJ2-1; possibly TRBD1 for D (5 bases). Germline CDR1 reads SGHNT; CDR2 reads YYREEE (reference sequence). The CDR3 extends over 13 amino acids. Trimming took 1 base from V and 5 from J, leaving 7 bases between them. Written as DNA, the CDR3 is TGTGCCAGCAGCTTGCCAGGGCACAATGAGCAGTTCTTC. Translated: CASSLPGHNEQFF.

With respect to this clone: Germline is not matched at one junction end, which may reflect a read error. The sample holds other DNA sequences that translate to the same CDR3. The genes are TRBV27 and TRBJ1-3, with 10 bases lining up with TRBD1. The CDR3 has 18 amino acids. Germline values: CDR1 MNHEY, CDR2 SMNVEV (reference sequence). As DNA, the CDR3 is TGTGCCAGCAGTTTCCCACCTCAGACAGGGGGCCGCGGAAACACCATATACTTT. Protein sequence: CASSFPPQTGGRGNTIYF.

The CDR3 DNA follows: TGTGCCACCCTTCAGGGGGCTGTTGACTACACCTTC. Its translation is CATLQGAVDYTF. The V call is TRBV19, the J call TRBJ1-2; TRBD1 matches 8 bases. CDR1 and CDR2 from the germline V gene are LNHDA and SQIVND (reference sequence). V was clipped by 10 bases and J by 10 bases; unmatched bases: 11. This CDR3 is built from 12 residues.

CDR3 DNA sequence: TGTGCCAGCAGTCGGATAGCGGGGGCTTACAATGAGCAGTTCTTC. This gives the protein CASSRIAGAYNEQFF. V and J are TRBV2 and TRBJ2-1; TRBD2 matches at 9 bases. The CDR3 contains 15 residues. V lost 5 bases, J lost 4 bases, and 6 bases stayed unmatched. Per germline, CDR1 SNHLY and CDR2 FYNNEI.

V and J are TRBV5-4 and TRBJ1-3; 9 bases agree with TRBD1. CDR3 size: 17 residues. CDR1 SGHNT and CDR2 YYREEE come from the germline V gene (reference sequence). With V trimmed by 4 bases and J by 0 bases, 8 bases remained unmatched. This CDR3 is CASSPGTGLNSGNTIYF. CDR3 DNA: TGTGCCAGCAGCCCCGGGACAGGGCTCAACTCTGGAAACACCATATATTTT.

V is TRBV7-2 and J is TRBJ2-7; 13 nucleotides line up with TRBD2. Germline V gene lookup returns CDR1 SGHTA and CDR2 FQGNSA. The J segment lost 0 bases and the V segment lost 5 bases, leaving 10 bases of the junction unmatched. The CDR3 loop spans 18 amino acids. The DNA for the CDR3 is TGTGCCAGCAGCCGACAACCGGGACTAGCGGGGAACTCCTACGAGCAGTACTTC. The encoded protein is CASSRQPGLAGNSYEQYF. Full variable domain (rest looked up from reference TRBV7-2 and TRBJ2-7): GAGVSQSPSNKVTEKGKDVELRCDPISGHTALYWYRQSLGQGLEFLIYFQGNSAPDKSGLPSDRFSAERTGGSVSTLTIQRTQQEDSAVYLCASSRQPGLAGNSYEQYFGPGTRLTVT.

This chain joins TRBV5-8 and TRBJ2-3, with D perhaps TRBD1 (5 bases). V was shortened by 9 bases and J by 4 bases, with 18 bases between the two germline ends. CDR1 is SGHTS, CDR2 YDEGEE, per germline. There are 14 residues in the CDR3. CDR3 in amino acids: CATLGKGPPDTQYF. The CDR3 DNA is TGTGCCACCCTTGGCAAGGGGCCCCCAGATACGCAGTATTTT.

The chain uses TRBV19 and TRBJ2-1; 8 bases agree with TRBD2. CDR1 is LNHDA, CDR2 SQIVND, per germline (reference sequence). The junction had 9 bases not matched to a gene; V was cut back by 7 bases and J by 4 bases. The CDR3 runs to 15 residues. The CDR3 nucleotides read TGTGCCAGTAAATATGGAGCGGGAGCTTACAATGAGCAGTTCTTC. This gives the protein CASKYGAGAYNEQFF.

The DNA of the CDR3 is TGTGCCAGCTCGAAAACAGTAACAACGGAATCACCCCTCCACTTT. Its protein product is CASSKTVTTESPLHF. The V and J genes are TRBV27 and TRBJ1-6; D is uncertain. The CDR3 loop spans 15 amino acids. The ends were cut back, 8 bases at V and 10 bases at J, with 21 bases in the middle. Germline loops: CDR1 MNHEY, CDR2 SMNVEV (reference sequence).

The chain employs TRBV5-1 and TRBJ2-7, with TRBD2 identical over 9 bases. After removal of 2 bases from V and 5 bases from J, the junction contained 14 bases not matched to a gene. The length of the CDR3 is 17 residues. CDR1 is SGHRS and CDR2 is YFSETQ in the germline V gene. The CDR3 loop is CASSFTAGGRLGDEQYF. The CDR3, as DNA: TGCGCCAGCAGCTTCACAGCGGGAGGACGCCTCGGGGACGAGCAGTACTTC.

V usage is TRBV7-8 and J usage is TRBJ2-7; possibly TRBD1 for D (5 bases). Trimming took off 3 bases at V and 0 bases at J, with 12 bases between the two ends. Germline-derived CDR1 and CDR2 are SGHVS and FQNEAQ. This CDR3 contains 15 residues. The CDR3 spells CASSFQGVGSYEQYF. CDR3 bases: TGTGCCAGCAGCTTCCAAGGGGTAGGCTCCTACGAGCAGTACTTC.

This clone occurred once. The chain is built from TRBV2 and TRBJ1-1; D gene uncertain. V was clipped by 4 bases and J by 2 bases, with 14 bases between them. This CDR3 contains 15 residues. Germline-derived CDR1 and CDR2 are SNHLY and FYNNEI. The CDR3 bases are TGTGCCAGCAGTGCCAACGACATAGTAAACACTGAAGCTTTCTTT. The encoded protein is CASSANDIVNTEAFF. Together with reference TRBV2 and TRBJ1-1, the CDR3 gives the full variable domain: EPEVTQTPSHQVTQMGQEVILRCVPISNHLYFYWYRQILGQKVEFLVSFYNNEISEKSEIFDDQFSVERPDGSNFTLKIRSTKLEDSAMYFCASSANDIVNTEAFFGQGTRLTVV.

The J gene is TRBJ2-1, the V gene TRBV19; 14 positions match TRBD2. This CDR3 region has 17 residues. Germline V gives CDR1 LNHDA, CDR2 SQIVND (reference sequence). With V trimmed by 1 base and J by 6 bases, 5 bases remained unmatched. CDR3 region: CASSIAGTSGRVNEQFF. CDR3 nucleotide sequence: TGTGCCAGTAGTATAGCTGGGACTAGCGGGAGAGTCAATGAGCAGTTCTTC.

CDR3 in DNA: TGTGCCAGCAGCTTAGGGGGCGCCAGCTCCTATGGCTACACCTTC. Its protein product is CASSLGGASSYGYTF. This chain connects TRBV11-2 to TRBJ1-2; perhaps TRBD1 as D (5 bases). The CDR3 contains 15 residues. Trimming pared 1 base from V and 4 bases from J, leaving 13 bases between. Germline V gene sequence: CDR1 SGHAT, CDR2 FQNNGV.

The chain links TRBV10-1 to TRBJ2-5; 11 bases agree with TRBD1. Trimming removed 4 bases from V and 5 bases from J; junction bases left unmatched: 6. From germline, CDR1 is WNHNN and CDR2 SYGVQD (reference sequence). This CDR3 has 15 amino acids. CDR3 nucleotides: TGCGCCAGCAGTGCCGGACAGGGGGCTCGGGAGACCCAGTACTTC. Residues: CASSAGQGARETQYF.